Presented here are 15 T cell receptor beta chains from one specimen sequenced in a study of neurological immune-mediated disorders. From the 5' RACE reads, TCRdb called clonotypes with MiXCR, one entry per CDR3 protein. The repertoire consists of some 65,000 distinct CDR3 sequences, with about 4% occurring once and the leading ten covering more than 2.5%. Sample: PBMCs. Receptors originate from a middle-aged man with multiple sclerosis.

The chain recombines TRBV5-1 with TRBJ1-4; 8 nucleotides match TRBD1. The CDR3 extends over 15 amino acids. Germline V gives CDR1 SGHRS, CDR2 YFSETQ. The V and J ends lost 1 base and 4 bases, in that order; junction bases with no gene match: 3. CDR3 loop: CASSLRDRSNEKLFF. The CDR3 DNA reads TGCGCCAGCAGCTTGAGGGACAGGAGTAATGAAAAACTGTTTTTT.

Ten or more counts support this clonotype. The chain recombines TRBV28 with TRBJ2-1, with TRBD1 as a possible D gene (6 bases). The CDR3 is 15 residues long. The V end lost 5 bases, the J end lost 5 bases, and 16 bases lay between the germline ends. CDR1 MDHEN and CDR2 SYDVKM come from the germline V gene. CDR3 nucleotide sequence: TGTGCCAGCAGTCCCCAGGACAGAGCGAACAATGAGCAGTTCTTC. Protein sequence: CASSPQDRANNEQFF.

This clonotype was recorded at least ten times. One end of the junction does not line up with germline, which may come from a read error. V is TRBV5-1 and J is TRBJ1-1; D is unresolved. Germline V gene data show CDR1 as SGHRS and CDR2 as YFSETQ. CDR3 length: 11 residues. The CDR3 reads CASSLNTEAFF. CDR3 DNA sequence: TGTGCCAGCAGCCTGAACACTGAAGCTTTCTTT.

In its sample, this clonotype was seen many times. The V gene is TRBV5-1, the J gene TRBJ1-1; D might be TRBD1 (6 bases). Trimming removed 2 bases at V and 3 bases at J, with 14 bases between. Germline CDR1 is SGHRS and CDR2 is YFSETQ. This CDR3 is 15 amino acids long. This CDR3 is CASSFSGGLYTEAFF. In DNA form, the CDR3 reads TGCGCCAGCAGCTTCTCTGGGGGCCTGTACACTGAAGCTTTCTTT. The full variable domain, with the rest looked up from reference TRBV5-1 and TRBJ1-1, is KAGVTQTPRYLIKTRGQQVTLSCSPISGHRSVSWYQQTPGQGLQFLFEYFSETQRNKGNFPGRFSGRQFSNSRSEMNVSTLELGDSALYLCASSFSGGLYTEAFFGQGTRLTVV.

This clonotype has at least ten counts. V is TRBV28 and J is TRBJ1-2; D gene ambiguous. Trimming removed 5 bases at V and 0 bases at J, with 10 bases between. This CDR3 has 14 residues. Germline CDR1 reads MDHEN; CDR2 reads SYDVKM. This CDR3 is CASSRATTNYGYTF. As DNA, the CDR3 is TGTGCCAGCAGTAGGGCGACTACTAACTATGGCTACACCTTC.

This clonotype was seen ten or more times. The chain couples TRBV20-1 to TRBJ2-7; possible D gene TRBD1, 6 bases. This CDR3 spans 13 amino acids. Deletions cut 2 bases from V and 5 bases from J, with 13 bases between. Germline loops: CDR1 DFQATT, CDR2 SNEGSKA (reference sequence). The chain's CDR3 is CSARHTGIHEQYF. The CDR3, as DNA: TGCAGTGCTAGACACACAGGGATCCACGAGCAGTACTTC.

This clonotype was seen at least ten times. The chain links TRBV3-1 to TRBJ2-3; the match to TRBD1 covers 10 bases. The CDR3 consists of 15 residues. Germline CDR1 and CDR2: LGHDT and YNNKEL (reference sequence). Trimming at V came to 4 bases and at J to 6 bases, leaving 7 bases not matched to a gene. Here the CDR3 DNA reads TGTGCCAGCAGCCGGGTGACAGGGGGCAGTGATACGCAGTATTTT. This encodes CASSRVTGGSDTQYF.

This clonotype has at least ten counts. The V call is TRBV4-1, the J call TRBJ2-3; TRBD2 matches 8 bases. The CDR3 runs to 17 residues. The V and J ends lost 0 bases and 2 bases, in that order; junction bases with no gene match: 7. Germline V lookup: CDR1 MGHRA, CDR2 YSYEKL. The CDR3 nucleotides are TGCGCCAGCAGCCAAGATCGGGCGGGGGGTGTCACAGATACGCAGTATTTT. Translated: CASSQDRAGGVTDTQYF.

This clonotype was seen repeatedly, ten times or more. The CDR3 sequence is CASSRQGGTEAFF. CDR3 sequence (DNA): TGTGCCAGCAGCCGACAGGGTGGCACTGAAGCTTTCTTT. The rearrangement joins TRBV3-1 to TRBJ1-1; 7 bases match TRBD1. The V and J ends lost 4 bases and 4 bases, in that order; junction bases with no gene match: 3. Germline V CDR1 and CDR2: LGHDT, YNNKEL (reference sequence). The CDR3 spans 13 residues.

This clonotype was recorded many times. The chain links TRBV4-1 to TRBJ1-4, with a tentative D call TRBD1 (6 bases). CDR1 and CDR2 from the germline V gene are MGHRA and YSYEKL. Trimming pared 5 bases from V and 4 bases from J, leaving 17 bases between. This CDR3 is built from 16 residues. The CDR3 protein is CASSSRAGAGNEKLFF. DNA for the CDR3: TGCGCCAGCAGCTCGAGAGCAGGGGCCGGTAATGAAAAACTGTTTTTT.

This clonotype was counted many times. V and J are TRBV20-1 and TRBJ1-1; no firm D call. V gave up 2 bases and J gave up 0 bases, with 7 bases separating them. The CDR3 runs to 13 residues. Germline CDR1 is DFQATT and CDR2 is SNEGSKA (reference sequence). The CDR3 region is CSARLLMNTEAFF. For the CDR3, the DNA is TGCAGTGCTAGACTACTCATGAACACTGAAGCTTTCTTT.

This clonotype was counted at least ten times. DNA of the CDR3: TGTGCCAGTAGTATCAGGGCAATGAACACTGAAGCTTTCTTT. Translating it yields CASSIRAMNTEAFF. The V gene is TRBV19, the J gene TRBJ1-1; D perhaps matches TRBD1 (5 bases). The germline gives CDR1 LNHDA, CDR2 SQIVND (reference sequence). The V end was cut by 3 bases, the J end by 0 bases, with 8 bases between. This CDR3 spans 14 amino acids. Using reference TRBV19 and TRBJ1-1 for the parts outside the CDR3, the full variable domain is DGGITQSPKYLFRKEGQNVTLSCEQNLNHDAMYWYRQDPGQGLRLIYYSQIVNDFQKGDIAEGYSVSREKKESFPLTVTSAQKNPTAFYLCASSIRAMNTEAFFGQGTRLTVV.

This clonotype was seen repeatedly, ten times or more. This chain joins TRBV5-1 and TRBJ1-4, with D maybe TRBD1 (5 bases). Germline V lookup: CDR1 SGHRS, CDR2 YFSETQ. The germline V and J ends were trimmed by 4 bases and 6 bases, with 13 bases remaining between them. The CDR3 is made up of 14 amino acids. CDR3: CASSPARGDEKLFF. The DNA for the CDR3 is TGCGCCAGCAGCCCGGCCCGGGGGGATGAAAAACTGTTTTTT.

This chain joins TRBV10-1 and TRBJ2-3, with 9 bases identical to TRBD2. After removal of 1 base from V and 8 bases from J, the junction contained 7 bases not matched to a gene. This CDR3 has 15 amino acids. Germline lookup yields CDR1 WNHNN and CDR2 SYGVQD (reference sequence). The CDR3 bases are TGCGCCAGCAGTGAGTTAGCGGGGGTTGCAGGTACGCAGTATTTT. Translating gives CASSELAGVAGTQYF.

This clonotype was recorded at least ten times. The V call is TRBV4-3, the J call TRBJ2-7; maybe TRBD1 (5 bases). The length of the CDR3 is 17 residues. V lost 4 bases to trimming and J lost 4 bases, with 23 bases between them. CDR1 and CDR2 (germline): LGHNA, YSLEER. In DNA, the CDR3 is TGCGCCAGCAGCCGAGACTCGAAGAGACGACAGAATTACGAGCAGTACTTC. Translating gives CASSRDSKRRQNYEQYF.